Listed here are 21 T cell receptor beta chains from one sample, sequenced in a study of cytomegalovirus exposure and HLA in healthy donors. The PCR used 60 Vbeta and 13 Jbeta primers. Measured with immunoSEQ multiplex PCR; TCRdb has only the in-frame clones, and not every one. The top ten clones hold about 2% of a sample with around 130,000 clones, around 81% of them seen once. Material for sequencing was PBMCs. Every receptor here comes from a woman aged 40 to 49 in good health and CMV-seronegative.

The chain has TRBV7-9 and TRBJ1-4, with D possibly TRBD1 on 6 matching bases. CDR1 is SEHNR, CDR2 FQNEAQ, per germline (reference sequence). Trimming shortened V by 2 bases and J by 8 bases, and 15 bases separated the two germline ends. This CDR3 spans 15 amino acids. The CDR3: CASSLIGGLREKLFF. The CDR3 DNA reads TGTGCCAGCAGCTTAATAGGGGGTTTGCGCGAAAAACTGTTTTTT.

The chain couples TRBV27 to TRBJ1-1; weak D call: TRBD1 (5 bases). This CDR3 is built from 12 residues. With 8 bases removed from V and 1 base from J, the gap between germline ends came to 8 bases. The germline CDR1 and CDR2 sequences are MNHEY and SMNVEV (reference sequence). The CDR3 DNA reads TGTGCCAGCTGGGGGGGGAACACTGAAGCTTTCTTT. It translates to CASWGGNTEAFF.

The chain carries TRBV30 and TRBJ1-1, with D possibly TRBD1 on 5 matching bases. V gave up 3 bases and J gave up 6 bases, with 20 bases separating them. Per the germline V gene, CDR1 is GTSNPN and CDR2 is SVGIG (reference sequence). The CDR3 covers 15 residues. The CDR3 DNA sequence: TGTGCCTGGAGGCCGATGGGAGGGGCGCATCCTGAAGCTTTCTTT. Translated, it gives CAWRPMGGAHPEAFF.

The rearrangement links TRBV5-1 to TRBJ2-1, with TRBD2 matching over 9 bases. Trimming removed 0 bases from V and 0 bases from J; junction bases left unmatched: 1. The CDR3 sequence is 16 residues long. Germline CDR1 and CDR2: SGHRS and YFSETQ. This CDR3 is CASSLGSGSSYNEQFF. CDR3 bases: TGCGCCAGCAGCTTGGGTAGCGGGAGCTCCTACAATGAGCAGTTCTTC.

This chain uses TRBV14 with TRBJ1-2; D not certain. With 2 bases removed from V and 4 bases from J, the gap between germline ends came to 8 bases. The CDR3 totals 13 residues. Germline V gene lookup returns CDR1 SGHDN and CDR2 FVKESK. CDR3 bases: TGTGCCAGCAGCCAACTTATGTCCTATGGCTACACCTTC. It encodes CASSQLMSYGYTF.

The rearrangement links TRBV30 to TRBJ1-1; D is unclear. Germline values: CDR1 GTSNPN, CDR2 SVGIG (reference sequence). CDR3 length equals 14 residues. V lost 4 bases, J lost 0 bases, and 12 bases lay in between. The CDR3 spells CAWNPPRVNTEAFF. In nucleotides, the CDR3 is TGTGCCTGGAACCCCCCCCGGGTGAACACTGAAGCTTTCTTT.

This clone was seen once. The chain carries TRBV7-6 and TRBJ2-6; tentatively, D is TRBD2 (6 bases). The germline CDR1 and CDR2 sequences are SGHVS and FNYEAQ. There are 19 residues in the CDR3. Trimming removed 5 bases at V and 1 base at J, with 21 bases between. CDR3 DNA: TGTGCCAGCAGCCGCGGGGCGGCAGGCCGACGTTCTGGGGCCAACGTCCTGACTTTC. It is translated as CASSRGAAGRRSGANVLTF.

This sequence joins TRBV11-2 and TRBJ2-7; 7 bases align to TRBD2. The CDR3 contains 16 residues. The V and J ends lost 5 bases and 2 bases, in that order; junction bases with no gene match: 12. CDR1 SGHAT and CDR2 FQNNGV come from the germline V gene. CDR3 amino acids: CASSPSGRGSTYEQYF. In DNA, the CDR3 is TGTGCCAGCAGCCCTAGCGGAAGGGGCAGTACCTACGAGCAGTACTTC.

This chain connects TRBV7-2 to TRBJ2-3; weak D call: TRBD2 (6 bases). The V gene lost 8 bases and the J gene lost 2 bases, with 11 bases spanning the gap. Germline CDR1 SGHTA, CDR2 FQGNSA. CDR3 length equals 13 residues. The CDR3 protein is CASGRIYTDTQYF. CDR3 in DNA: TGTGCCAGCGGGAGGATCTACACAGATACGCAGTATTTT.

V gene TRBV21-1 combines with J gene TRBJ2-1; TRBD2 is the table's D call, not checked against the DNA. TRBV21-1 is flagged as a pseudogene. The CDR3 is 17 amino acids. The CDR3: CASSKRELEYQDNEQFF. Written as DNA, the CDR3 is TGTGCCAGCAGCAAAAGGGAACTAGAGTATCAAGACAATGAGCAGTTCTTC.

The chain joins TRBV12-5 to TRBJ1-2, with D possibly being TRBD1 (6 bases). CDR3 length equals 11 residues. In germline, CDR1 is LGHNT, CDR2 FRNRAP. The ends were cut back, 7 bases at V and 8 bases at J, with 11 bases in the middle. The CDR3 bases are TGTGCTAGTGCCGGGGGGGGCGGCTACACCTTC. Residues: CASAGGGGYTF.

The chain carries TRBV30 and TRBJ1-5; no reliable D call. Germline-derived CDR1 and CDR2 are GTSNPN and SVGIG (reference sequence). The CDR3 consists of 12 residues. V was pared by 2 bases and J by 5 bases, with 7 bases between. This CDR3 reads CAWSRSYQPQHF. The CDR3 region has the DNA TGTGCCTGGAGTCGGAGTTATCAGCCCCAGCATTTT.

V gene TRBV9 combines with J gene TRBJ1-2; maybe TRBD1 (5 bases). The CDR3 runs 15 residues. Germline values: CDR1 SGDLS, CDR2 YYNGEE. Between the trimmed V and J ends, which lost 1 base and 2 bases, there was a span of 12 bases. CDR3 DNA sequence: TGTGCCAGCAGCGTACGGTCAGCAGGGAACTATGGCTACACCTTC. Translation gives CASSVRSAGNYGYTF.

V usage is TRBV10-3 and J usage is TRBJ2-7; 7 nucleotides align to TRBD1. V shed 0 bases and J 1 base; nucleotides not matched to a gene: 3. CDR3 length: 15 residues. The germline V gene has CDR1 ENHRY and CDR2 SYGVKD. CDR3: CAISESTGASYEQYF. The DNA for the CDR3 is TGTGCCATCAGTGAGTCCACAGGGGCGTCCTACGAGCAGTACTTC.

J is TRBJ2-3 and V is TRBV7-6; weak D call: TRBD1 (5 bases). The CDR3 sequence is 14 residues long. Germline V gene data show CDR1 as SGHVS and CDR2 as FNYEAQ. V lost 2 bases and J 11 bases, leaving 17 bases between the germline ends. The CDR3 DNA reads TGTGCCAGCAGCTTACCCCCAGGGTTGGGCGTGCAGTATTTT. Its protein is CASSLPPGLGVQYF.

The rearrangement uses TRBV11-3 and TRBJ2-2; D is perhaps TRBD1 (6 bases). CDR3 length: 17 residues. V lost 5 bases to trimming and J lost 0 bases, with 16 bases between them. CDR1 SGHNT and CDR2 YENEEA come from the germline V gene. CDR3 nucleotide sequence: TGTGCCAGCAGCCAGGACAGCTCTTACGCGAACACCGGGGAGCTGTTTTTT. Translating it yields CASSQDSSYANTGELFF.

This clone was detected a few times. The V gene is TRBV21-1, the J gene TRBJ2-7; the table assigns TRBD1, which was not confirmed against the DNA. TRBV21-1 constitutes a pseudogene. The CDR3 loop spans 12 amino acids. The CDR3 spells CASSKGAREQYF. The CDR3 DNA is TGTGCCAGCAGCAAAGGGGCCCGGGAGCAGTACTTC.

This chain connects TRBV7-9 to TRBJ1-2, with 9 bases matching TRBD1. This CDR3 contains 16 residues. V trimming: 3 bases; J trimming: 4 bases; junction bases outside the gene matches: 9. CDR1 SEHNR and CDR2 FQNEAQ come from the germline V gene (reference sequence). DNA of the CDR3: TGTGCCAGCAGCTTCCTTAACGACAGGGGGGTCTATGGCTACACCTTC. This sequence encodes CASSFLNDRGVYGYTF.

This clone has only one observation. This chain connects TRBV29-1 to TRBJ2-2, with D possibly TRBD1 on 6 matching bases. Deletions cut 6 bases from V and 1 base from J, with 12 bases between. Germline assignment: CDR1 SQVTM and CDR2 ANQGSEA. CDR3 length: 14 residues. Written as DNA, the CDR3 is TGCAGCGTAGATACGACAGGGAACACCGGGGAGCTGTTTTTT. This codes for CSVDTTGNTGELFF.

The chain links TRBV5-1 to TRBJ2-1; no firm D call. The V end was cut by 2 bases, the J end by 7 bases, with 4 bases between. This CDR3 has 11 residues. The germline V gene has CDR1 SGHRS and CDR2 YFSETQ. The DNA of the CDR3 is TGCGCCAGCAGCTTTCGGAATGAGCAGTTCTTC. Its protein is CASSFRNEQFF.

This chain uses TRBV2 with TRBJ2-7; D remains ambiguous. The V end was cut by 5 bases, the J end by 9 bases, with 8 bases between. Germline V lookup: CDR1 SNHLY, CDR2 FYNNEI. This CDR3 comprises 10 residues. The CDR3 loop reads CASSTCAQYF. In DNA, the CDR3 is TGTGCCAGCAGTACCTGCGCGCAGTACTTC. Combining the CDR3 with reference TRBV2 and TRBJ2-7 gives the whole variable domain EPEVTQTPSHQVTQMGQEVILRCVPISNHLYFYWYRQILGQKVEFLVSFYNNEISEKSEIFDDQFSVERPDGSNFTLKIRSTKLEDSAMYFCASSTCAQYFGPGTRLTVT.